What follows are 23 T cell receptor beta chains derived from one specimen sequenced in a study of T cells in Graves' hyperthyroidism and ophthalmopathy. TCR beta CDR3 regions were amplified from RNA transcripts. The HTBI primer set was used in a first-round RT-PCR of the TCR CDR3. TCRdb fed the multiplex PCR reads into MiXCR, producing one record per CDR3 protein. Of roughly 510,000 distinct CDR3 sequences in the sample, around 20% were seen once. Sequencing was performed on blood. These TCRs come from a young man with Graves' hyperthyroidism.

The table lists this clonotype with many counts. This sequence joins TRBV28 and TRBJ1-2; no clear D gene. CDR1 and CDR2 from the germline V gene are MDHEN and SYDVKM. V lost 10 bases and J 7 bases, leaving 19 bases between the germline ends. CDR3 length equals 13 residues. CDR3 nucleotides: TGTGCCAACAGCGGGTGGGGTGATTTTGGCTACACCTTC. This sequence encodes CANSGWGDFGYTF.

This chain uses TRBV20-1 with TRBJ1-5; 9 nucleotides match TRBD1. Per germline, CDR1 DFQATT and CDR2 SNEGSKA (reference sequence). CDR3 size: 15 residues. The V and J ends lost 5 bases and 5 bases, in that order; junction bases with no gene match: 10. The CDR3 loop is CSAPTGTGRHQPQHF. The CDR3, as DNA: TGCAGTGCTCCGACCGGGACAGGGAGACATCAGCCCCAGCATTTT.

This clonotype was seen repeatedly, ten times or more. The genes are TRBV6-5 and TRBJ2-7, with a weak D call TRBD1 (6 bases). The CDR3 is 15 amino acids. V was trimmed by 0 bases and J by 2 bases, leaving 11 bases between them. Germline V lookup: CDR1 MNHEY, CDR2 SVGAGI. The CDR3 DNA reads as TGTGCCAGCAGTTACTCTACTGGGACAACCTACGAGCAGTACTTC. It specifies CASSYSTGTTYEQYF.

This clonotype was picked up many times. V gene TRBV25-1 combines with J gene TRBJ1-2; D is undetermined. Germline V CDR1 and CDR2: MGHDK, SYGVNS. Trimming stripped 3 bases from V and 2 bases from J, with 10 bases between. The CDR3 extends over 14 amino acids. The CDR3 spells CASSDAKFNYGYTF. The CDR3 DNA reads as TGTGCCAGCAGTGATGCCAAGTTCAACTATGGCTACACCTTC.

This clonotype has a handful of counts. CDR3 nucleotides: TGTGCCAGCAGTGGCGCCGTAGCGAACACCGGGGAGCTGTTTTTT. Translating it yields CASSGAVANTGELFF. The chain couples TRBV12-3 or TRBV12-4 to TRBJ2-2; D unresolved. Trimming removed 5 bases from V and 0 bases from J, with 10 bases in between. CDR3 length equals 15 residues.

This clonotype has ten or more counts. CDR3 sequence (DNA): TGTGCCAGCACTCTCGGGTCGAGCAATCAGCCCCAGCATTTT. It specifies CASTLGSSNQPQHF. The rearrangement uses TRBV28 and TRBJ1-5, with unresolved D. The ends were cut back, 7 bases at V and 1 base at J, with 11 bases in the middle. The CDR3 sequence is 14 residues long. Germline V gene sequence: CDR1 MDHEN, CDR2 SYDVKM.

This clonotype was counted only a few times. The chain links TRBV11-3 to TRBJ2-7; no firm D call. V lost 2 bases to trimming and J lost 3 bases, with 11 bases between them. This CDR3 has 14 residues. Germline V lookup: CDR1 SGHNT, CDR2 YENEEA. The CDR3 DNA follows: TGTGCCAGCAGCTTATTTCAGATCGACTACGAGCAGTACTTC. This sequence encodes CASSLFQIDYEQYF.

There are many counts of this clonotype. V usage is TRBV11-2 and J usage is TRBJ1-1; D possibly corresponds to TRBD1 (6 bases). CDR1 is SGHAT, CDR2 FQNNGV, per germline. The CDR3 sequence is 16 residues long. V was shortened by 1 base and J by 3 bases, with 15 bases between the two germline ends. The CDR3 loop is CASSLGEGGTDTEAFF. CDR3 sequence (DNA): TGTGCCAGCAGCTTAGGGGAGGGGGGGACGGACACTGAAGCTTTCTTT.

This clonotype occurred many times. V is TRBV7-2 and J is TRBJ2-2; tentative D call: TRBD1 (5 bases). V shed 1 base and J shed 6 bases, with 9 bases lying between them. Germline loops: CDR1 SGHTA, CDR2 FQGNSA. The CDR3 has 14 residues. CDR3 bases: TGTGCCAGCAGCTTAGAGGGGTGGGCCGGGGAGCTGTTTTTT. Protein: CASSLEGWAGELFF.

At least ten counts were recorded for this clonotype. The CDR3 protein is CASSEEMNTEAFF. The DNA for the CDR3 is TGTGCCAGCAGTGAGGAGATGAACACTGAAGCTTTCTTT. The gene calls are TRBV2 and TRBJ1-1; D is ambiguous. The CDR3 runs 13 residues. The V end lost 3 bases, the J end lost 0 bases, and 5 bases lay between the germline ends. Per the germline V gene, CDR1 is SNHLY and CDR2 is FYNNEI.

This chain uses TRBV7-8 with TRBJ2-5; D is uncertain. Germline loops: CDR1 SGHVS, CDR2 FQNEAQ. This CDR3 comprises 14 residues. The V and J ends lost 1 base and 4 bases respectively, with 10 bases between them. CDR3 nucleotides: TGTGCCAGCAGCTTAGAGGCCCCTCGAGAGACCCAGTACTTC. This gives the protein CASSLEAPRETQYF.

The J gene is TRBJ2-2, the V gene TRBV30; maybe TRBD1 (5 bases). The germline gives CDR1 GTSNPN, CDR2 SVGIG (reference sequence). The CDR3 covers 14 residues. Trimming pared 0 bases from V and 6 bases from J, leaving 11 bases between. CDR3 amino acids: CAWSVIQVAGELFF. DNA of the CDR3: TGTGCCTGGAGTGTAATACAGGTGGCCGGGGAGCTGTTTTTT.

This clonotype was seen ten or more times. CDR3 nucleotides: TGTGCCAGCAACCGGAAAGGAGGCACTGAAGCTTTCTTT. This gives the protein CASNRKGGTEAFF. The gene calls are TRBV12-3 or TRBV12-4 and TRBJ1-1; D is uncertain. The CDR3 has 13 amino acids. The germline V and J ends were trimmed by 7 bases and 4 bases, with 13 bases remaining between them.

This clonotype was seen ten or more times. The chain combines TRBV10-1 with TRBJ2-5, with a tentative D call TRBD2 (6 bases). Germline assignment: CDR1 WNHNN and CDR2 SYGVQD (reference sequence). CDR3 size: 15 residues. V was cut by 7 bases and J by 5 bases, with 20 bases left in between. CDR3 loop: CASIPSRAGRETQYF. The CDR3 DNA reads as TGCGCCAGCATCCCATCCCGTGCAGGGAGGGAGACCCAGTACTTC.

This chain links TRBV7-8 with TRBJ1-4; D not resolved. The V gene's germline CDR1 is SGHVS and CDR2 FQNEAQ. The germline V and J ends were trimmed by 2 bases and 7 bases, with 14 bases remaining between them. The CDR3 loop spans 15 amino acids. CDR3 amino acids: CASSLSWSRVEKLFF. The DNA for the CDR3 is TGTGCCAGCAGCTTATCTTGGTCTAGAGTTGAAAAACTGTTTTTT.

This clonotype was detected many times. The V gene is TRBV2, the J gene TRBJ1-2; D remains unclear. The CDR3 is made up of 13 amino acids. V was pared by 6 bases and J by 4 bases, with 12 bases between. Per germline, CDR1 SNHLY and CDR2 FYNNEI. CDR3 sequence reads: CASREAGTYGYTF. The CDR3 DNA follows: TGTGCCAGCAGGGAGGCAGGAACCTATGGCTACACCTTC. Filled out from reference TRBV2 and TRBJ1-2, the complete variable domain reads EPEVTQTPSHQVTQMGQEVILRCVPISNHLYFYWYRQILGQKVEFLVSFYNNEISEKSEIFDDQFSVERPDGSNFTLKIRSTKLEDSAMYFCASREAGTYGYTFGSGTRLTVV.

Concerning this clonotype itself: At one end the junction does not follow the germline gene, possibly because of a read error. The CDR3 DNA reads TGTGCCAGCAGGAACGGGCTGAGCAAAAACATTAAGTACTTC. Protein product: CASRNGLSKNIKYF. V and J are TRBV12-3 or TRBV12-4 and TRBJ2-4, with unresolved D. This CDR3 has 14 amino acids.

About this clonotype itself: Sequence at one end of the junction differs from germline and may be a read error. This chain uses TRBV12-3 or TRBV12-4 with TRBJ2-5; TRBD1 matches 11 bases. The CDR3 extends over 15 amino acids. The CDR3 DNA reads TGTGCCATCAGTCGGACAGGGGGCGAGGAGGAGACCCAGTACTTC. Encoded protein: CAISRTGGEEETQYF.

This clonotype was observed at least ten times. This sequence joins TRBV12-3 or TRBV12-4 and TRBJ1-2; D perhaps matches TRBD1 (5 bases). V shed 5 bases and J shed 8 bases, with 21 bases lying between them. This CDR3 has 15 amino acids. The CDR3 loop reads CASSPAGGLSPGYTF. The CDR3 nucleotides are TGTGCCAGCAGTCCTGCCGGGGGTCTCTCACCAGGCTACACCTTC.

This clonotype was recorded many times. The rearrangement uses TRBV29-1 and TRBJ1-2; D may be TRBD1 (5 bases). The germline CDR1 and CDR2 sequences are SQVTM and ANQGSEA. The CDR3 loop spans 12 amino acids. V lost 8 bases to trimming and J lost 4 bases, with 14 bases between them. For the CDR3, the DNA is TGCAGCACCTCACAGGCTTCCTATGGCTACACCTTC. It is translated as CSTSQASYGYTF.

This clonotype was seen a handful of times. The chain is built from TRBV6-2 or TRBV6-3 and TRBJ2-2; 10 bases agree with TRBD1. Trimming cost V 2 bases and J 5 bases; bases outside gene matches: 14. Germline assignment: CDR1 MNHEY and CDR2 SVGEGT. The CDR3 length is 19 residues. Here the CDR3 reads CASSYAGQGLTIWTGELFF. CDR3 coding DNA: TGTGCCAGCAGTTACGCGGGACAGGGGTTAACAATATGGACCGGGGAGCTGTTTTTT.

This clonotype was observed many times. This CDR3 is CAWSVGGRSEAFF. Written as DNA, the CDR3 is TGTGCCTGGAGTGTGGGGGGACGATCTGAAGCTTTCTTT. V usage is TRBV30 and J usage is TRBJ1-1; possible D gene TRBD1, 5 bases. The CDR3 totals 13 residues. The germline CDR1 and CDR2 sequences are GTSNPN and SVGIG (reference sequence). With 0 bases removed from V and 6 bases from J, the gap between germline ends came to 11 bases.

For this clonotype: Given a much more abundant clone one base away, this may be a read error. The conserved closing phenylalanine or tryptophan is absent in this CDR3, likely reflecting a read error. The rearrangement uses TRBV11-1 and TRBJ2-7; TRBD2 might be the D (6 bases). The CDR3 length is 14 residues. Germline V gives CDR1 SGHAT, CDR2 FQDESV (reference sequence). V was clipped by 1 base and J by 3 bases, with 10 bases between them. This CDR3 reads CASSLEGTFYEQYL. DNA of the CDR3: TGTGCCAGCAGCTTAGAAGGGACTTTCTACGAGCAGTACTTG.